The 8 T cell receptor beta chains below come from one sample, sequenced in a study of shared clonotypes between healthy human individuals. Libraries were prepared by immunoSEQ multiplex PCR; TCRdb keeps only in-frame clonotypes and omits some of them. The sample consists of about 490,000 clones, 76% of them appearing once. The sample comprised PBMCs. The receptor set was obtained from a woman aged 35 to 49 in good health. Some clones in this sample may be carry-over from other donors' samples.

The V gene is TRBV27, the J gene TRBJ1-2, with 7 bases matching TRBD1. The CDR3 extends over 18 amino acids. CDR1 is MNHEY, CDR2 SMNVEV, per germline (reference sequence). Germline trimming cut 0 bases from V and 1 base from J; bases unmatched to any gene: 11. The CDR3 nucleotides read TGTGCCAGCAGTTTATCCGACCCGACGACAGGGTTTAACTATGGCTACACCTTC. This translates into CASSLSDPTTGFNYGYTF.

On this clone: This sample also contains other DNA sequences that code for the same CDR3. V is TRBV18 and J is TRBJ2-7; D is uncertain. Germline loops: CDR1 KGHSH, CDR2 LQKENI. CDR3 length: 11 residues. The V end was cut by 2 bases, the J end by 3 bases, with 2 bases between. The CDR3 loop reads CASSPGYEQYF. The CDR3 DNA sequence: TGTGCCAGCTCACCAGGCTACGAGCAGTACTTC.

The CDR3 reads CASSQDRLAGFYEQYF. In DNA form, the CDR3 reads TGCGCCAGCAGCCAAGACCGACTAGCGGGATTCTACGAGCAGTACTTC. J is TRBJ2-7 and V is TRBV4-1, with 11 bases lining up with TRBD2. V trimming: 0 bases; J trimming: 3 bases; junction bases outside the gene matches: 4. The CDR3 consists of 16 residues. Germline V gene sequence: CDR1 MGHRA, CDR2 YSYEKL.

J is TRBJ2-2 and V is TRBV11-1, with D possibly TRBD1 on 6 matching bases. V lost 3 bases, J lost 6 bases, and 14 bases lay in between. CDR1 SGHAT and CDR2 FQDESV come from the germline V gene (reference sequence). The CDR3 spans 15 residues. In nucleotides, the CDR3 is TGTGCCAGCAGCTTGGCCCGGCCAGGGGCCGGGGAGCTGTTTTTT. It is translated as CASSLARPGAGELFF.

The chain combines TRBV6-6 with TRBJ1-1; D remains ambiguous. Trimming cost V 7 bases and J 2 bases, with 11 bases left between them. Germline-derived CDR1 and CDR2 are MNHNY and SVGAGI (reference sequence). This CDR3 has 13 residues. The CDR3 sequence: CASTPTDNTEAFF. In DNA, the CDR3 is TGTGCCAGCACCCCGACTGATAACACTGAAGCTTTCTTT.

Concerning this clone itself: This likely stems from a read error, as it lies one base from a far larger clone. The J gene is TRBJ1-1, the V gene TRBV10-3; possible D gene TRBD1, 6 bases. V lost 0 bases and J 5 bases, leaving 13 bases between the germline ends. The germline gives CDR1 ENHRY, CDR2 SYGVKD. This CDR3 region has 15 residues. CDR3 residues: CAISESIQGRTEAFF. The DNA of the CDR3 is TGTGCCATCAGTGAGTCAATACAGGGAAGGACTGAAGCTTTCTTT.

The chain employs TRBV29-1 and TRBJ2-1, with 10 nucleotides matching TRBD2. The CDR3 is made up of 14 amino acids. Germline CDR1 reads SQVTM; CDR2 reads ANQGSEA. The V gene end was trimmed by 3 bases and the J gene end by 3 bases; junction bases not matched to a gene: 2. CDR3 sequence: CSVDASGGYNEQFF. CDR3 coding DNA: TGCAGCGTTGATGCTAGCGGGGGCTACAATGAGCAGTTCTTC.

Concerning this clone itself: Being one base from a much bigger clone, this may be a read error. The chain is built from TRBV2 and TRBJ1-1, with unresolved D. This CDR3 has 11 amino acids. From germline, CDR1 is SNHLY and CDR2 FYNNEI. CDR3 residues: CASGFQAEASF. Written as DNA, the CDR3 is TGTGCCAGCGGGTTCCAAGCTGAAGCTTCCTTT.